This T cell receptor (beta chain) was sequenced during a study of T-cell reconstitution after alpha-beta-depleted transplantation in children (dated by TCRdb to the mid-2010s). Regarding the study in general: The study quantitatively tracked T-cell immune reconstitution after TCRalphabeta/CD19-depleted allogeneic hematopoietic cell transplantation in children using TCR repertoire profiling.

General study outcomes and caveats: Apparently early alphabetaT-cell count recovery about two months after transplant reportedly relied on only several hundred rapidly expanded clones derived from non-depleted graft cells. The high TCRbeta diversity at day 60 in some patients was ascribed to recipient T cells and intrathymic progenitors that had survived conditioning. Hyperexpanded clone frequencies declined over subsequent months; after one year, T-cell counts and TCRbeta diversity were mostly attributed to newly produced T cells.

In its sample, this clonotype was seen many times. It has no known antigen specificity. The input lacks base qualities; no much larger clone sits a single base away. In light of the paper, this sample's treatment or condition label describes: allogeneic hematopoietic cell transplantation with graft depleted of TCRalphabeta T cells and CD19 B cells. The transplant recipients were children given TCRalphabeta/CD19-depleted allogeneic hematopoietic cell grafts. From its cysteine to its phenylalanine, the CDR3 spans 14 amino acids. Of all the DNA, just the CDR3 is kept, 42 bases in frame from base 1. CDR1 and CDR2 (LGHDT, YNNKEL) derive from the germline V gene (reference sequence). The junction carries 11 bases between V and J, which are trimmed by 2 bases and 4 bases respectively. Library method: PCR. Sequencing took place on an Illumina HiSeq 2500. To normalize quantification of the TCRbeta repertoire, the TCR libraries were built with molecular barcoding that relied on unique molecular identifiers. The public reads were run again by TCRdb, first through fastp at Q25 and then through MiXCR, and only productive beta chains were kept. When rows share a CDR3 protein, they turn into one entry using the most common DNA and genes. Present in this sample are around 300,000 distinct CDR3 sequences, 23% of which were seen just once. The ten biggest clones cover about 10% of the sample.

The specimen comprised PBMCs, mostly from graft donor cells, sampled 180 days after TCRalphabeta/CD19-depleted stem cell transplant. This receptor was obtained from a male patient between 5 and 17 years old who had a stem cell transplant for acute lymphoblastic leukemia, so the T cells may come from the graft donor. The chain joins TRBV3-1 to TRBJ2-5, with the D gene uncertain. The CDR3 in this case is CASSQNGYRETQYF. The base sequence is TGTGCCAGCAGCCAAAACGGGTACCGAGAGACCCAGTACTTC.